The 21 T cell receptor beta chains below were found in one sample sequenced in a study of cytomegalovirus exposure and HLA in healthy donors. PCR primers comprised 60 Vbeta and 13 Jbeta primers. TCRdb keeps only in-frame clones here, not all; method: immunoSEQ multiplex PCR. The sample comprises some 190,000 clones, more than 75% of which are singletons, and around 3.5% rests with the top ten. The source material was PBMCs. The receptor source for this set is a man in his forties in good health and CMV-seropositive.

CDR3 amino acids: CASSMGGANEQFF. DNA of the CDR3: TGTGCCAGCAGCATGGGGGGGGCCAATGAGCAGTTCTTC. This chain connects TRBV13 to TRBJ2-1; weak D call: TRBD2 (7 bases). The CDR3 spans 13 residues. Germline-derived CDR1 and CDR2 are PRHDT and FYEKMQ (reference sequence). V was trimmed by 5 bases and J by 6 bases, leaving 11 bases between them.

This clone showed up just once. The chain combines TRBV27 with TRBJ1-4; D remains ambiguous. V was clipped by 1 base and J by 0 bases, with 6 bases between them. This CDR3 spans 15 amino acids. Per the germline V gene, CDR1 is MNHEY and CDR2 is SMNVEV (reference sequence). The DNA of the CDR3 is TGTGCCAGCAGTTTATACGGTGCAACTAATGAAAAACTGTTTTTT. Translated, it gives CASSLYGATNEKLFF. Based on the CDR3 plus reference TRBV27 and TRBJ1-4, the full variable domain is EAQVTQNPRYLITVTGKKLTVTCSQNMNHEYMSWYRQDPGLGLRQIYYSMNVEVTDKGDVPEGYKVSRKEKRNFPLILESPSPNQTSLYFCASSLYGATNEKLFFGSGTQLSVL.

This sequence joins TRBV5-4 and TRBJ2-6; 8 positions agree with TRBD2. Germline V gene sequence: CDR1 SGHNT, CDR2 YYREEE (reference sequence). This CDR3 has 17 residues. V lost 9 bases, J lost 0 bases, and 11 bases stayed unmatched. The CDR3, as DNA: TGTGCCACCAAAGGGGTAGCGGGGAGCTCTGGGGCCAACGTCCTGACTTTC. Translating gives CATKGVAGSSGANVLTF.

The chain carries TRBV5-1 and TRBJ2-7; the match to TRBD1 covers 9 bases. Germline V gene lookup returns CDR1 SGHRS and CDR2 YFSETQ. V shed 0 bases and J 1 base; nucleotides not matched to a gene: 8. The CDR3 sequence is 17 residues long. The CDR3 coding sequence is TGCGCCAGCAGCTTGGGTTCGGGGACAGGGACTTCCTACGAGCAGTACTTC. Protein sequence: CASSLGSGTGTSYEQYF.

The gene calls are TRBV4-3 and TRBJ2-1; 8 bases agree with TRBD2. This CDR3 is 16 amino acids long. V gave up 0 bases and J gave up 4 bases; unmatched junction bases: 5. The germline CDR1 and CDR2 sequences are LGHNA and YSLEER. CDR3 coding DNA: TGCGCCAGCAGCCAAGATATAAGCGGGAGATACAATGAGCAGTTCTTC. It yields the protein CASSQDISGRYNEQFF.

This chain links TRBV19 with TRBJ2-5, with 11 bases lining up with TRBD2. The CDR3 loop spans 16 amino acids. Germline V gives CDR1 LNHDA, CDR2 SQIVND (reference sequence). The J segment lost 1 base and the V segment lost 1 base, leaving 2 bases of the junction unmatched. CDR3 residues: CASSIALAGGQETQYF. CDR3 bases: TGTGCCAGTAGTATAGCCCTAGCGGGAGGCCAAGAGACCCAGTACTTC. Using reference TRBV19 and TRBJ2-5 for the parts outside the CDR3, the full variable domain is DGGITQSPKYLFRKEGQNVTLSCEQNLNHDAMYWYRQDPGQGLRLIYYSQIVNDFQKGDIAEGYSVSREKKESFPLTVTSAQKNPTAFYLCASSIALAGGQETQYFGPGTRLLVL.

This chain uses TRBV6-6 with TRBJ1-1; D is unresolved. Germline assignment: CDR1 MNHNY and CDR2 SVGAGI (reference sequence). V lost 8 bases and J lost 9, with 16 bases in between. The CDR3 loop spans 12 amino acids. The CDR3 is CASGIDNPKAFF. The CDR3 DNA reads TGTGCCAGCGGTATCGACAACCCGAAAGCTTTCTTT.

The gene calls are TRBV2 and TRBJ2-7; TRBD1 agrees at 7 bases. Germline trimming cut 7 bases from V and 2 bases from J; bases unmatched to any gene: 5. Germline V lookup: CDR1 SNHLY, CDR2 FYNNEI. This CDR3 is 13 amino acids long. The CDR3, as DNA: TGTGCCAGCACCCGACAGGGAACCTACGAGCAGTACTTC. Translating it yields CASTRQGTYEQYF.

The chain combines TRBV4-1 with TRBJ1-1; 10 nucleotides line up with TRBD1. This CDR3 comprises 17 residues. Germline values: CDR1 MGHRA, CDR2 YSYEKL. V trimming: 1 base; J trimming: 1 base; junction bases outside the gene matches: 6. The DNA of the CDR3 is TGCGCCAGCAGCCAAGGATGGACAGGGGGATCGAACACTGAAGCTTTCTTT. It specifies CASSQGWTGGSNTEAFF.

The rearrangement uses TRBV10-2 and TRBJ2-7; D not certain. CDR3 length: 11 residues. V was shortened by 6 bases and J by 3 bases, with 6 bases between the two germline ends. CDR1 is WSHSY and CDR2 is SAAADI in the germline V gene. The CDR3 DNA follows: TGCGCCAGCAGCCCACACTACGAGCAGTACTTC. This codes for CASSPHYEQYF.

V gene TRBV19 combines with J gene TRBJ2-2; D is possibly TRBD1 (6 bases). The V and J ends lost 7 bases and 3 bases respectively, with 21 bases between them. The CDR3 sequence is 17 residues long. Per germline, CDR1 LNHDA and CDR2 SQIVND (reference sequence). In nucleotides, the CDR3 is TGTGCCAGTATTCCCCGGAACAGGGCTACGGACACCGGGGAGCTGTTTTTT. Protein product: CASIPRNRATDTGELFF.

The V call is TRBV19, the J call TRBJ2-3; maybe TRBD2 (6 bases). Trimming cost V 3 bases and J 1 base, with 14 bases left between them. Germline V lookup: CDR1 LNHDA, CDR2 SQIVND (reference sequence). This CDR3 is built from 16 residues. CDR3 amino acids: CASSINLGGGTDTQYF. The CDR3 DNA reads TGTGCCAGTAGTATCAATCTGGGCGGGGGCACAGATACGCAGTATTTT.

This clone appeared a single time. V usage is TRBV4-1 and J usage is TRBJ2-1; 7 positions agree with TRBD2. Germline V gene data show CDR1 as MGHRA and CDR2 as YSYEKL. This CDR3 has 15 amino acids. The ends lost 3 bases at V and 4 bases at J; junction bases unmatched: 6. The CDR3 reads CASSHDSGGYNEQFF. CDR3 DNA sequence: TGCGCCAGCAGCCATGATTCGGGGGGTTACAATGAGCAGTTCTTC.

The CDR3 reads CASSLESGGWNEQFF. DNA of the CDR3: TGCGCCAGCAGCTTGGAATCAGGGGGCTGGAATGAGCAGTTCTTC. This sequence joins TRBV5-1 and TRBJ2-1; 8 positions agree with TRBD1. The CDR3 totals 15 residues. Germline lookup yields CDR1 SGHRS and CDR2 YFSETQ. V was clipped by 0 bases and J by 7 bases; unmatched bases: 6.

The V and J genes are TRBV5-1 and TRBJ2-1; TRBD1 agrees at 7 bases. Trimming cost V 0 bases and J 6 bases; bases outside gene matches: 6. This CDR3 spans 15 amino acids. CDR1 and CDR2 (germline): SGHRS, YFSETQ. In DNA, the CDR3 is TGCGCCAGCAGCTTGGGACAGGGAGTAGGCAATGAGCAGTTCTTC. Translating gives CASSLGQGVGNEQFF.

This clone was observed a few times. The V call is TRBV2, the J call TRBJ2-3; D ambiguous. Germline V gene sequence: CDR1 SNHLY, CDR2 FYNNEI. CDR3 size: 18 residues. Trimming took 1 base from V and 1 from J, leaving 18 bases between them. CDR3 DNA: TGTGCCAGCAGTGAAGGTATTGGTCTGGAGTTGGGCACAGATACGCAGTATTTT. Encoded protein: CASSEGIGLELGTDTQYF.

In DNA, the CDR3 is TGTGCCAGCAGTTTCAACTTCGCAGGGGGCTATAATTCACCCCTCCACTTT. This translates into CASSFNFAGGYNSPLHF. The V and J genes are TRBV27 and TRBJ1-6, with TRBD1 identical over 7 bases. This CDR3 spans 17 amino acids. Trimming at V came to 3 bases and at J to 3 bases, leaving 8 bases not matched to a gene. The germline CDR1 and CDR2 sequences are MNHEY and SMNVEV (reference sequence).

This chain uses TRBV5-6 with TRBJ2-1; 14 positions match TRBD2. This CDR3 has 17 residues. V shed 0 bases and J 14 bases; nucleotides not matched to a gene: 13. Germline V gene data show CDR1 as SGHDT and CDR2 as YYEEEE. The CDR3 DNA is TGTGCCAGCAGCTTGGGGGGAGGGACTAGCGGGAGAGACGTAGAGTTCTTC. This codes for CASSLGGGTSGRDVEFF.

J is TRBJ1-1 and V is TRBV4-2, with TRBD1 as a possible D gene (6 bases). The CDR3 is made up of 14 amino acids. CDR1 and CDR2 from the germline V gene are LGHNA and YNFKEQ. V was trimmed by 6 bases and J by 1 base, leaving 12 bases between them. CDR3 region: CASRPLQGNTEAFF. CDR3 DNA: TGTGCCAGCAGACCTCTACAGGGGAACACTGAAGCTTTCTTT.

The rearrangement links TRBV27 to TRBJ2-2; 10 nucleotides match TRBD1. The CDR3 extends over 16 amino acids. J gave up 3 bases and V 2 bases, and 3 bases lay outside the gene matches. CDR1 is MNHEY, CDR2 SMNVEV, per germline (reference sequence). The CDR3 region is CASSLGQGVYTGELFF. In DNA, the CDR3 is TGTGCCAGCAGTTTAGGACAGGGGGTCTACACCGGGGAGCTGTTTTTT.

This chain connects TRBV9 to TRBJ2-2; D remains ambiguous. CDR1 and CDR2 from the germline V gene are SGDLS and YYNGEE. V was shortened by 4 bases and J by 6 bases, with 13 bases between the two germline ends. The CDR3 runs to 14 residues. CDR3 sequence (DNA): TGTGCCAGCAGCCCCAGCGTCCAATCCGGGGAGCTGTTTTTT. This gives the protein CASSPSVQSGELFF.